These 6 T cell receptor beta chains came from one sample sequenced in a study of early T cells in non-severe SARS-CoV-2 infection. TCRdb independently ran MiXCR on the 5' RACE reads; one entry per CDR3 protein. Found here are about 130,000 distinct CDR3 sequences, about 16% of them singletons; the top ten hold 21%. Sequenced material: whole blood. These receptors came from an adult who was a healthcare worker with PCR-confirmed SARS-CoV-2 infection or an uninfected control (not recorded which).

The rearrangement links TRBV19 to TRBJ1-4; tentative D call: TRBD1 (5 bases). Looked up from germline, CDR1 is LNHDA and CDR2 is SQIVND (reference sequence). This CDR3 contains 15 residues. Trimming cost V 2 bases and J 6 bases, with 13 bases left between them. As DNA, the CDR3 is TGTGCCAGTAGTATAATGCCGGGGCCCTATGAAAAACTGTTTTTT. It encodes CASSIMPGPYEKLFF. Together with reference TRBV19 and TRBJ1-4, the CDR3 gives the full variable domain: DGGITQSPKYLFRKEGQNVTLSCEQNLNHDAMYWYRQDPGQGLRLIYYSQIVNDFQKGDIAEGYSVSREKKESFPLTVTSAQKNPTAFYLCASSIMPGPYEKLFFGSGTQLSVL.

The V gene is TRBV19, the J gene TRBJ2-7; no clear D gene. This CDR3 has 14 residues. The V end lost 2 bases, the J end lost 5 bases, and 13 bases lay between the germline ends. Germline values: CDR1 LNHDA, CDR2 SQIVND (reference sequence). The CDR3 region has the DNA TGTGCCAGTAGTATACTGGCAGGACCCCACGAGCAGTACTTC. This encodes CASSILAGPHEQYF.

The chain combines TRBV3-1 with TRBJ1-1; D call uncertain. CDR1 LGHDT and CDR2 YNNKEL come from the germline V gene (reference sequence). Trimming cost V 4 bases and J 11 bases, with 14 bases left between them. CDR3 length equals 12 residues. CDR3 in DNA: TGTGCCAGCAGCCTTACCTCGCACGGCGCTTTCTTT. It specifies CASSLTSHGAFF.

This chain joins TRBV5-1 and TRBJ2-3; D may be TRBD2 (5 bases). The V gene lost 4 bases and the J gene lost 0 bases, with 12 bases spanning the gap. Germline loops: CDR1 SGHRS, CDR2 YFSETQ. CDR3 size: 15 residues. Here the CDR3 reads CASSERVLSTDTQYF. The CDR3 nucleotides are TGCGCCAGCAGCGAGAGGGTACTTAGCACAGATACGCAGTATTTT.

The V call is TRBV5-1, the J call TRBJ2-5; possible D gene TRBD1, 5 bases. The CDR3 length is 15 residues. V was trimmed by 2 bases and J by 1 base, leaving 12 bases between them. Germline V gene lookup returns CDR1 SGHRS and CDR2 YFSETQ. CDR3 bases: TGCGCCAGCAGCTTCCAGGGCCTCTCCCAAGAGACCCAGTACTTC. Translating it yields CASSFQGLSQETQYF. Full variable domain (rest looked up from reference TRBV5-1 and TRBJ2-5): KAGVTQTPRYLIKTRGQQVTLSCSPISGHRSVSWYQQTPGQGLQFLFEYFSETQRNKGNFPGRFSGRQFSNSRSEMNVSTLELGDSALYLCASSFQGLSQETQYFGPGTRLLVL.

This clonotype was seen a few times. The V call is TRBV25-1, the J call TRBJ1-1; D possibly corresponds to TRBD1 (6 bases). Trimming stripped 2 bases from V and 6 bases from J, with 13 bases between. Looked up from germline, CDR1 is MGHDK and CDR2 is SYGVNS. This CDR3 comprises 14 residues. CDR3 bases: TGTGCCAGCAGTGAAACAGGGACGCGCGCTGAAGCTTTCTTT. This encodes CASSETGTRAEAFF.